The 30 T cell receptor beta chains below were found in one sample sequenced in a study of OX40 agonist ivuxolimab in advanced cancers. The method was immunoSEQ multiplex PCR; TCRdb's version includes in-frame clones alone and lacks a portion of them. The sample shows 60,000 to 75,000 clones, approximately 78% of them seen only once. The sample was CD4+ or CD8+ T cells sorted from blood, taken in a trial of the OX40 agonist ivuxolimab. These receptors all come from an adult with an advanced solid tumor such as melanoma, head and neck, liver or kidney cancer.

The CDR3 DNA is TGTGCCAGCAGTTTACCCTTAAACTATGGCTACACCTTC. It translates to CASSLPLNYGYTF. V gene TRBV28 combines with J gene TRBJ1-2; D uncertain. V lost 2 bases and J 2 bases, leaving 6 bases between the germline ends. The CDR3 is 13 amino acids. The germline V gene encodes CDR1 MDHEN and CDR2 SYDVKM.

V and J are TRBV19 and TRBJ1-1; D is possibly TRBD1 (6 bases). Germline V gene lookup returns CDR1 LNHDA and CDR2 SQIVND (reference sequence). The CDR3 covers 15 residues. Trimming removed 4 bases from V and 1 base from J, with 13 bases in between. CDR3 in DNA: TGTGCCAGTAGTAGGGCCAAACAGGGGAACACTGAAGCTTTCTTT. Translation: CASSRAKQGNTEAFF.

The rearrangement links TRBV5-4 to TRBJ2-4, with D tentatively TRBD1 or TRBD2 (5 bases each). Trimming took off 4 bases at V and 0 bases at J, with 17 bases between the two ends. Germline CDR1 and CDR2: SGHNT and YYREEE (reference sequence). This CDR3 has 17 amino acids. CDR3: CASSPTGDGLAKNIQYF. The CDR3 coding sequence is TGTGCCAGCAGCCCCACTGGGGACGGACTAGCCAAAAACATTCAGTACTTC.

The chain couples TRBV10-2 to TRBJ2-7; the D gene could be TRBD1 or TRBD2 (6 bases each). V gave up 0 bases and J gave up 6 bases, with 18 bases separating them. Per the germline V gene, CDR1 is WSHSY and CDR2 is SAAADI. There are 16 residues in the CDR3. The CDR3: CASSESFRGGRTEQYF. CDR3 nucleotide sequence: TGCGCCAGCAGTGAGTCGTTTCGTGGGGGGCGGACCGAGCAGTACTTC.

V usage is TRBV13 and J usage is TRBJ1-6; 7 bases line up with TRBD1. The J segment lost 0 bases and the V segment lost 6 bases, leaving 5 bases of the junction unmatched. The CDR3 sequence is 16 residues long. CDR1 and CDR2 from the germline V gene are PRHDT and FYEKMQ (reference sequence). The CDR3 nucleotides read TGTGCCAGCAGGCCAGGGGGGGGCTCCTATAATTCACCCCTCCACTTT. Translating it yields CASRPGGGSYNSPLHF.

V usage is TRBV2 and J usage is TRBJ2-1; a possible D gene is TRBD1 (6 bases). CDR1 is SNHLY and CDR2 is FYNNEI in the germline V gene. The ends were cut back, 2 bases at V and 4 bases at J, with 12 bases in the middle. The CDR3 contains 15 residues. CDR3: CASSETGIRYNEQFF. As DNA, the CDR3 is TGTGCCAGCAGTGAAACAGGGATTCGGTACAATGAGCAGTTCTTC.

This chain links TRBV2 with TRBJ1-1; D remains ambiguous. There are 13 residues in the CDR3. Germline V gene data show CDR1 as SNHLY and CDR2 as FYNNEI. Deletions cut 6 bases from V and 1 base from J, with 9 bases between. The CDR3 nucleotides read TGTGCCAGCAGCGCCACACCGAACACTGAAGCTTTCTTT. Translating gives CASSATPNTEAFF.

In this sample, this clone turned up a few times. The CDR3 DNA reads TGTGCCAGCAGCTTAGCCTCCCAGGAATATGGCTACACCTTC. Residues: CASSLASQEYGYTF. This chain uses TRBV7-2 with TRBJ1-2, with no clear D. The CDR3 contains 14 residues. Between the trimmed V and J ends, which lost 0 bases and 5 bases, there was a span of 10 bases. Germline V gene data show CDR1 as SGHTA and CDR2 as FQGNSA.

Only one count was recorded for this clone. The rearrangement joins TRBV7-2 to TRBJ2-7, with 7 positions matching TRBD2. V lost 2 bases, J lost 6 bases, and 4 bases stayed unmatched. CDR3 size: 13 residues. Germline CDR1 SGHTA, CDR2 FQGNSA. This CDR3 reads CASSLRLASEQYF. CDR3 bases: TGTGCCAGCAGCTTACGACTAGCTAGCGAGCAGTACTTC.

The gene calls are TRBV7-9 and TRBJ2-5, with D possibly TRBD1 on 5 matching bases. V lost 2 bases and J lost 2, with 6 bases in between. Per the germline V gene, CDR1 is SEHNR and CDR2 is FQNEAQ (reference sequence). CDR3 length equals 13 residues. The CDR3, as DNA: TGTGCCAGCAGCTTACAGGGACAAGAGACCCAGTACTTC. Translation gives CASSLQGQETQYF.

This clone was seen just once. The chain couples TRBV6-5 to TRBJ1-2; the match to TRBD1 covers 9 bases. The CDR3 has 15 amino acids. Germline CDR1 and CDR2: MNHEY and SVGAGI. The V segment lost 0 bases and the J segment 2 bases; nucleotides outside the gene matches: 1. The chain's CDR3 is CASSYSGTGNYGYTF. The DNA of the CDR3 is TGTGCCAGCAGTTACTCGGGGACAGGGAACTATGGCTACACCTTC.

In DNA form, the CDR3 reads TGTGCCAGCGGAGAGGGGACTGAAGCTTTCTTT. Translation gives CASGEGTEAFF. The J gene is TRBJ1-1, the V gene TRBV28; D might be TRBD1 (5 bases). This CDR3 spans 11 amino acids. V lost 8 bases to trimming and J lost 5 bases, with 9 bases between them. CDR1 is MDHEN, CDR2 SYDVKM, per germline.

This chain joins TRBV14 and TRBJ2-5, with D tentatively TRBD1 (7 bases). Germline assignment: CDR1 SGHDN and CDR2 FVKESK. V was clipped by 1 base and J by 5 bases, with 17 bases between them. The CDR3 runs to 16 residues. In DNA, the CDR3 is TGTGCCAGCAGCCAAGTCGGAGGGGGCCGTGCCGAGACCCAGTACTTC. Residues: CASSQVGGGRAETQYF.

CDR3 sequence: CASSYGGDIAKNIQYF. CDR3 coding DNA: TGTGCCAGCAGTTACGGAGGGGACATAGCCAAAAACATTCAGTACTTC. V gene TRBV6-5 combines with J gene TRBJ2-4; D is tentatively TRBD1 or TRBD2 (6 bases each). This CDR3 has 16 residues. In germline, CDR1 is MNHEY, CDR2 SVGAGI. V was trimmed by 2 bases and J by 0 bases, leaving 11 bases between them.

V usage is TRBV11-2 and J usage is TRBJ1-2; 8 bases fit TRBD1. CDR1 and CDR2 (germline): SGHAT, FQNNGV. Losses at the gene ends were 4 bases for V and 7 bases for J; bases not matched to a gene: 14. This CDR3 region has 16 residues. CDR3 amino acids: CASSSRAGTGLSGYTF. CDR3 DNA sequence: TGTGCCAGCAGCTCGAGGGCCGGGACAGGTCTCTCTGGCTACACCTTC. Supplemented by reference TRBV11-2 and TRBJ1-2, the full variable domain reads EAGVAQSPRYKIIEKRQSVAFWCNPISGHATLYWYQQILGQGPKLLIQFQNNGVVDDSQLPKDRFSAERLKGVDSTLKIQPAKLEDSAVYLCASSSRAGTGLSGYTFGSGTRLTVV.

V gene TRBV2 combines with J gene TRBJ2-1; D might be TRBD2 (6 bases). This CDR3 comprises 15 residues. Germline values: CDR1 SNHLY, CDR2 FYNNEI. Trimming left V 6 bases short and J 1 base short, with 13 bases between. Written as DNA, the CDR3 is TGTGCCAGCAGGCCCCTAGCGACTTCCTACAATGAGCAGTTCTTC. Translation: CASRPLATSYNEQFF.

This sequence joins TRBV30 and TRBJ1-1; TRBD1 is a possible D gene (5 bases). Trimming left V 3 bases short and J 0 bases short, with 17 bases between. Germline values: CDR1 GTSNPN, CDR2 SVGIG (reference sequence). The CDR3 has 16 residues. The CDR3 is CAWSKGIGRLNTEAFF. The CDR3 DNA reads as TGTGCCTGGAGCAAGGGGATTGGACGGCTGAACACTGAAGCTTTCTTT.

This clone has a single count. The chain is built from TRBV28 and TRBJ1-3; D perhaps matches TRBD1 (5 bases). Per the germline V gene, CDR1 is MDHEN and CDR2 is SYDVKM. Trimming shortened V by 2 bases and J by 1 base, and 18 bases separated the two germline ends. The length of the CDR3 is 18 residues. CDR3 sequence: CASSLPVRAGTSGNTIYF. The CDR3, as DNA: TGTGCCAGCAGTTTACCGGTCAGGGCGGGCACGTCTGGAAACACCATATATTTT.

V gene TRBV5-1 combines with J gene TRBJ1-6; D gene ambiguous. Germline assignment: CDR1 SGHRS and CDR2 YFSETQ. Trimming stripped 4 bases from V and 0 bases from J, with 8 bases between. CDR3 size: 15 residues. DNA of the CDR3: TGCGCCAGCAGCCCGGGGAACTCCTATAATTCACCCCTCCACTTT. It translates to CASSPGNSYNSPLHF.

The chain joins TRBV27 to TRBJ1-1; the match to TRBD1 covers 7 bases. Germline V gives CDR1 MNHEY, CDR2 SMNVEV (reference sequence). Germline trimming cut 6 bases from V and 2 bases from J; bases unmatched to any gene: 12. The CDR3 runs to 16 residues. The CDR3 DNA sequence: TGTGCCAGCAGACCGCTCAGTGGGACAGCCAACACTGAAGCTTTCTTT. Translating gives CASRPLSGTANTEAFF.

In this sample, this clone is medium-sized. The CDR3 here is CASSLWQSDEQYF. CDR3 nucleotides: TGTGCCAGCAGCTTATGGCAGAGCGACGAGCAGTACTTC. The V call is TRBV7-6, the J call TRBJ2-7; D is ambiguous. The V end lost 2 bases, the J end lost 5 bases, and 10 bases lay between the germline ends. The CDR3 is made up of 13 amino acids. Germline values: CDR1 SGHVS, CDR2 FNYEAQ.

J is TRBJ1-3 and V is TRBV7-9; D unresolved. CDR3 length: 15 residues. Germline loops: CDR1 SEHNR, CDR2 FQNEAQ (reference sequence). The germline V and J ends were trimmed by 1 base and 0 bases, with 7 bases remaining between them. Here the CDR3 reads CASSLVGSSGNTIYF. The CDR3 DNA is TGTGCCAGCAGCTTAGTCGGCAGCTCTGGAAACACCATATATTTT.

The rearrangement links TRBV7-2 to TRBJ2-1, with D possibly being TRBD1 (5 bases). CDR3 size: 13 residues. Trimming left V 5 bases short and J 9 bases short, with 14 bases between. Germline V lookup: CDR1 SGHTA, CDR2 FQGNSA. The CDR3 DNA reads as TGTGCCAGCAGCGATCGCGGAAGGGGTGAGCAGTTCTTC. The encoded protein is CASSDRGRGEQFF. Supplemented by reference TRBV7-2 and TRBJ2-1, the full variable domain reads GAGVSQSPSNKVTEKGKDVELRCDPISGHTALYWYRQSLGQGLEFLIYFQGNSAPDKSGLPSDRFSAERTGGSVSTLTIQRTQQEDSAVYLCASSDRGRGEQFFGPGTRLTVL.

The chain joins TRBV7-9 to TRBJ2-7, with 10 bases that match TRBD2. CDR1 and CDR2 (germline): SEHNR, FQNEAQ (reference sequence). CDR3 length equals 13 residues. V lost 5 bases and J lost 7; bases outside the gene matches: 5. The CDR3 protein is CASSRGLAKEQYF. CDR3 bases: TGTGCCAGCAGCCGGGGACTAGCGAAGGAGCAGTACTTC.

The DNA of the CDR3 is TGTGCCAGTAGTAACCGCCCGACTAGCGGGGGCACAGATACGCAGTATTTT. This encodes CASSNRPTSGGTDTQYF. The chain has TRBV19 and TRBJ2-3, with 11 bases identical to TRBD2. Germline values: CDR1 LNHDA, CDR2 SQIVND (reference sequence). This CDR3 is built from 17 residues. V dropped 4 bases and J dropped 1; count of bases not matched to a gene: 7. The entire variable domain, with the rest obtained from reference TRBV19 and TRBJ2-3, is as follows: DGGITQSPKYLFRKEGQNVTLSCEQNLNHDAMYWYRQDPGQGLRLIYYSQIVNDFQKGDIAEGYSVSREKKESFPLTVTSAQKNPTAFYLCASSNRPTSGGTDTQYFGPGTRLTVL.

The chain employs TRBV6-5 and TRBJ2-1; D possibly uses TRBD1 or TRBD2 (5 bases each). The V end was cut by 4 bases, the J end by 6 bases, with 19 bases between. Germline V gives CDR1 MNHEY, CDR2 SVGAGI. CDR3 length equals 16 residues. CDR3 sequence (DNA): TGTGCCAGCAGTTTAACGGGGCCTCGGAGTTTCAATGAGCAGTTCTTC. Translation: CASSLTGPRSFNEQFF.

The chain uses TRBV5-1 and TRBJ2-3; D gene uncertain. CDR1 and CDR2 from the germline V gene are SGHRS and YFSETQ. This CDR3 is 12 amino acids long. V lost 4 bases to trimming and J lost 6 bases, with 9 bases between them. CDR3 nucleotide sequence: TGCGCCAGCAGCCCTAAGACGGATACGCAGTATTTT. It codes for CASSPKTDTQYF.

This clone showed up just once. The gene calls are TRBV2 and TRBJ1-2, with D hard to call. V was cut by 6 bases and J by 5 bases, with 10 bases left in between. CDR3 length: 12 amino acids. CDR1 and CDR2 (germline): SNHLY, FYNNEI. The CDR3 here is CASRADRYGYTF. In DNA, the CDR3 is TGTGCCAGCAGGGCCGATAGATATGGCTACACCTTC. Variable domain in full (rest from reference TRBV2 and TRBJ1-2): EPEVTQTPSHQVTQMGQEVILRCVPISNHLYFYWYRQILGQKVEFLVSFYNNEISEKSEIFDDQFSVERPDGSNFTLKIRSTKLEDSAMYFCASRADRYGYTFGSGTRLTVV.

Only one count was recorded for this clone. The chain joins TRBV7-9 to TRBJ1-2, with 8 bases that match TRBD1. Germline-derived CDR1 and CDR2 are SEHNR and FQNEAQ (reference sequence). The CDR3 is 14 amino acids. V was clipped by 1 base and J by 2 bases; unmatched bases: 0. The CDR3 DNA reads TGTGCCAGCAGCTTAGGGACAGGGAACTATGGCTACACCTTC. Its translation is CASSLGTGNYGYTF.

The J gene is TRBJ2-3, the V gene TRBV2; D unclear. V lost 4 bases and J lost 10, with 12 bases in between. The germline gives CDR1 SNHLY, CDR2 FYNNEI. The CDR3 spans 12 residues. The CDR3 region has the DNA TGTGCCAGCAGTGGATTAAGACCTCCGCAGTATTTT. It codes for CASSGLRPPQYF.